What follows is one T cell receptor beta chain and its context. This clone was seen just once. The antigen this receptor binds is unknown. Base qualities are not at hand, and no much larger clone is one base apart. This record belongs to a study of blood T cell repertoires in COVID-19 (dated by TCRdb to the early 2020s). Regarding the study in general: Collaborator samples came from the United States, Italy and Spain and covered acute and convalescent phases of COVID-19. The prospective study material was composed of cDNA or gDNA derived from T cells, B-cell-depleted T cells, or PBMCs. A de-identified subject ID, COVID-19 status, age in years and sex were almost always included in the sample metadata. HLA class I and class II types, where available, came from metadata supplied by the sample provider rather than from assay-based typing. Subjects who had been exposed to COVID-19, were actively infected with it, or had recovered from it provided the deeply sampled blood TCRbeta repertoires that made up the dataset. The repertoires were made available in a free public database intended to serve as a resource for research on the immune response to SARS-CoV-2. The samples were drawn from the first 160 participants of the ongoing ImmuneRACE study and from roughly 1,300 subjects provided by 6 global collaborators.

The collaborating institutions used their own protocols to collect whole blood in K2EDTA tubes. Collaborator samples were shipped for TCRbeta analysis as frozen whole blood, isolated PBMCs, or DNA extracted from either sample type. General study outcomes and caveats: The amount of clinical and demographic metadata varied by source and participant and was provided uncurated.

TCRbeta CDR3 regions were amplified from genomic DNA by means of the immunoSEQ Assay, a bias-controlled multiplex PCR. On the authors' methods: The number of nucleated cells in each sample was estimated from the amplification of reference gene primers within the assay. To quantify the absolute abundance of each unique TCRbeta CDR3 rearrangement, sequence reads were collapsed and filtered. For each sample, productive Simpson clonality was calculated as the square root of Simpson's diversity index across productive rearrangements. Not all clones reach the TCRdb copy of this immuneACCESS table, which keeps in-frame sequences only. Checked studies attribute under half of the gap to unresolved V genes and leave the rest unexplained. Clone size and the V and J calls come from that table; the DNA yielded D and trimming. This sample lists 50,000 to 65,000 clones; around 93% were detected once. The leading ten clones occupy over 6.5% of the sample.

The CDR3 numbers 12 residues from cysteine through phenylalanine. Only the CDR3 portion is preserved as DNA: 36 bases, with reading frame beginning at the first base. V is cut by 4 bases and J by 5 bases, and the space between the germline ends is 8 bases. Reading the germline V gene gives CDR1 MGHRA and CDR2 YSYEKL. The chain links TRBV4-1 with TRBJ2-5; perhaps TRBD1 is the D gene, with 6 bases matching. This receptor was obtained from a woman aged 55-70 years with active or convalescent COVID-19. Material: peripheral blood. CDR3 sequence: CASSPGAETQYF. The DNA is as follows: TGCGCCAGCAGCCCAGGGGCGGAGACCCAGTACTTC.